The 23 T cell receptor beta chains presented below share a single source sample, sequenced in a study of T cell responses to AZD1222 COVID-19 vaccine. TCRdb's copy holds only in-frame clones and misses some; the assay was immunoSEQ multiplex PCR. Altogether 100,000 to 150,000 clones are present, roughly 85% being singletons, with the ten largest covering 7.9%. Material: peripheral blood, obtained 28 days after the second dose of the MenACWY control vaccine. All receptors come from an adult who received the MenACWY meningococcal vaccine as a control.

The chain recombines TRBV6-1 with TRBJ1-1; D gene unclear. CDR1 is MNHNS and CDR2 is SASEGT in the germline V gene. V lost 0 bases to trimming and J lost 7 bases, with 9 bases between them. The CDR3 consists of 13 residues. CDR3 sequence reads: CASSEAGRLEAFF. The CDR3 region has the DNA TGTGCCAGCAGTGAAGCTGGAAGGCTTGAAGCTTTCTTT.

This clone was seen more than once but under ten times. The chain combines TRBV5-4 with TRBJ1-1; 7 bases agree with TRBD1. After removal of 3 bases from V and 2 bases from J, the junction contained 4 bases not matched to a gene. The CDR3 totals 14 residues. Germline values: CDR1 SGHNT, CDR2 YYREEE (reference sequence). CDR3 sequence (DNA): TGTGCCAGCAGCTGGGACAGACTAAACACTGAAGCTTTCTTT. Translating it yields CASSWDRLNTEAFF.

The chain is built from TRBV5-1 and TRBJ1-4; D call uncertain. The CDR3 has 17 residues. Trimming removed 0 bases from V and 8 bases from J, with 20 bases in between. The germline V gene encodes CDR1 SGHRS and CDR2 YFSETQ. The CDR3 spells CASSLDSGSAAGEKLFF. CDR3 nucleotide sequence: TGCGCCAGCAGCTTGGACTCTGGGTCAGCCGCCGGAGAAAAACTGTTTTTT.

The chain uses TRBV5-1 and TRBJ1-1; D unclear. This CDR3 has 14 residues. The ends were cut back, 2 bases at V and 0 bases at J, with 8 bases in the middle. Germline CDR1 and CDR2: SGHRS and YFSETQ. The CDR3 coding sequence is TGCGCCAGCAGCTTAGGTGCCATGAACACTGAAGCTTTCTTT. Residues: CASSLGAMNTEAFF.

This clone was recorded a few times. The chain recombines TRBV7-8 with TRBJ2-1; maybe TRBD2 (6 bases). The CDR3 runs 13 residues. Germline values: CDR1 SGHVS, CDR2 FQNEAQ. V was clipped by 11 bases and J by 3 bases, with 14 bases between them. DNA of the CDR3: TGTGCCGCTGGCACTAGCTACTACAATGAGCAGTTCTTC. This translates into CAAGTSYYNEQFF. Full variable domain (rest looked up from reference TRBV7-8 and TRBJ2-1): GAGVSQSPRYKVAKRGQDVALRCDPISGHVSLFWYQQALGQGPEFLTYFQNEAQLDKSGLPSDRFFAERPEGSVSTLKIQRTQQEDSAVYLCAAGTSYYNEQFFGPGTRLTVL.

This chain uses TRBV23-1 with TRBJ2-7; 11 nucleotides line up with TRBD2. TRBV23-1 is an open reading frame whose function is uncertain. This CDR3 is built from 18 residues. V dropped 0 bases and J dropped 6; count of bases not matched to a gene: 13. The CDR3 loop is CASSQSVGVAGGPGEQYF. CDR3 nucleotides: TGCGCCAGCAGTCAATCGGTTGGGGTAGCGGGAGGGCCTGGCGAGCAGTACTTC.

This clone appeared a few times. The chain joins TRBV19 to TRBJ2-1; the match to TRBD2 covers 8 bases. The CDR3 runs to 15 residues. The junction had 7 bases not matched to a gene; V was cut back by 3 bases and J by 6 bases. CDR1 is LNHDA and CDR2 is SQIVND in the germline V gene (reference sequence). The CDR3 spells CASSIIGGRLNEQFF. CDR3 DNA: TGTGCCAGTAGTATTATCGGCGGGAGGCTCAATGAGCAGTTCTTC. The whole variable domain, remainder taken from reference TRBV19 and TRBJ2-1, is DGGITQSPKYLFRKEGQNVTLSCEQNLNHDAMYWYRQDPGQGLRLIYYSQIVNDFQKGDIAEGYSVSREKKESFPLTVTSAQKNPTAFYLCASSIIGGRLNEQFFGPGTRLTVL.

V usage is TRBV7-9 and J usage is TRBJ2-7; TRBD2 matches at 7 bases. This CDR3 comprises 15 residues. The V gene end was trimmed by 6 bases and the J gene end by 1 base; junction bases not matched to a gene: 9. The germline V gene has CDR1 SEHNR and CDR2 FQNEAQ (reference sequence). This chain's CDR3 is CASSPTSAFSYEQYF. CDR3 coding DNA: TGTGCCAGCAGTCCCACTAGCGCCTTTTCCTACGAGCAGTACTTC.

This sequence joins TRBV11-3 and TRBJ2-3; the D gene is possibly TRBD1 (5 bases). Germline assignment: CDR1 SGHNT and CDR2 YENEEA. The V end was cut by 0 bases, the J end by 5 bases, with 6 bases between. The CDR3 loop spans 13 amino acids. CDR3 loop: CASSLDDRDTQYF. CDR3 nucleotide sequence: TGTGCCAGCAGCTTAGATGACAGAGATACGCAGTATTTT.

This chain joins TRBV5-1 and TRBJ2-1; D not certain. The V end was cut by 7 bases, the J end by 0 bases, with 11 bases between. Looked up from germline, CDR1 is SGHRS and CDR2 is YFSETQ. The CDR3 covers 14 residues. The CDR3 is CASSMGLSYNEQFF. DNA of the CDR3: TGCGCCAGCTCGATGGGCCTCTCCTACAATGAGCAGTTCTTC.

V is TRBV12-5 and J is TRBJ1-4; D unresolved. Germline V gives CDR1 LGHNT, CDR2 FRNRAP. V was trimmed by 0 bases and J by 7 bases, leaving 15 bases between them. The CDR3 runs 16 residues. The CDR3 DNA is TGTGCTAGTGGTTTGGTACTGGGAGGTTGGGGTGAAAAACTGTTTTTT. It yields the protein CASGLVLGGWGEKLFF.

The chain uses TRBV5-8 and TRBJ1-2, with TRBD1 matching over 7 bases. The CDR3 consists of 13 residues. Germline V gene sequence: CDR1 SGHTS, CDR2 YDEGEE. The J segment lost 0 bases and the V segment lost 6 bases, leaving 2 bases of the junction unmatched. CDR3 amino acids: CASMDRTNYGYTF. The CDR3 DNA is TGTGCCAGCATGGACAGGACTAACTATGGCTACACCTTC. The full variable domain, rest sourced from reference TRBV5-8 and TRBJ1-2, is EAGVTQSPTHLIKTRGQQATLRCSPISGHTSVYWYQQALGLGLQFLLWYDEGEERNRGNFPPRFSGRQFPNYSSELNVNALELEDSALYLCASMDRTNYGYTFGSGTRLTVV.

V and J are TRBV5-1 and TRBJ2-3; TRBD2 is a possible D gene (6 bases). V was clipped by 0 bases and J by 6 bases, with 11 bases between them. The CDR3 runs to 14 residues. Looked up from germline, CDR1 is SGHRS and CDR2 is YFSETQ. CDR3 sequence (DNA): TGCGCCAGCAGCTTGGCGCGGGAACTGGATACGCAGTATTTT. Protein: CASSLARELDTQYF.

V is TRBV2 and J is TRBJ1-5; D is possibly TRBD1 (6 bases). Trimming left V 6 bases short and J 7 bases short, with 13 bases between. Germline CDR1 reads SNHLY; CDR2 reads FYNNEI. The CDR3 covers 13 residues. CDR3 loop: CASSTGIPQPQHF. The CDR3 DNA follows: TGTGCCAGCAGCACAGGGATTCCCCAGCCCCAGCATTTT.

The chain carries TRBV5-1 and TRBJ1-5; 8 bases fit TRBD1. Trimming removed 3 bases from V and 4 bases from J; junction bases left unmatched: 3. The CDR3 has 14 amino acids. Germline CDR1 SGHRS, CDR2 YFSETQ. The CDR3 coding sequence is TGCGCCAGCAGCTCGGGACAGGTTAATCAGCCCCAGCATTTT. It encodes CASSSGQVNQPQHF.

The chain couples TRBV5-1 to TRBJ2-1; D is possibly TRBD1 or TRBD2 (5 bases each). Trimming removed 4 bases from V and 6 bases from J, with 17 bases in between. Per germline, CDR1 SGHRS and CDR2 YFSETQ. The CDR3 is 15 amino acids. CDR3 coding DNA: TGCGCCAGCAGCCCCCGGGACGGACGTCTCAATGAGCAGTTCTTC. The encoded protein is CASSPRDGRLNEQFF.

The V gene is TRBV3-1 (or the pseudogene TRBV3-2), the J gene TRBJ1-1; a weak D match, TRBD1 (5 bases). Trimming left V 6 bases short and J 5 bases short, with 16 bases between. The CDR3 consists of 14 residues. Germline loops: CDR1 LGHDT, CDR2 YNNKEL (reference sequence). The CDR3 is CASSLVGGETEAFF. Written as DNA, the CDR3 is TGTGCCAGCAGTCTCGTGGGGGGGGAGACTGAAGCTTTCTTT.

In the case of this clone: This likely comes from a read error, as the CDR3 has no conserved phenylalanine or tryptophan at its end. The V call is TRBV2, the J call TRBJ1-1; possibly TRBD1 for D (5 bases). Per germline, CDR1 SNHLY and CDR2 FYNNEI. CDR3 length: 15 residues. The V gene lost 6 bases and the J gene lost 5 bases, with 19 bases spanning the gap. In DNA form, the CDR3 reads TGTGCCAGCAGCGAACTTAACGGTGGGGGAACTGAAGCTTTCCTT. Translated: CASSELNGGGTEAFL.

The rearrangement links TRBV6-6 to TRBJ2-7; either TRBD1 or TRBD2 may fit D (5 bases each). The CDR3 runs 17 residues. With 5 bases removed from V and 5 bases from J, the gap between germline ends came to 25 bases. Germline CDR1 and CDR2: MNHNY and SVGAGI (reference sequence). The CDR3 DNA reads as TGTGCCAGCAGTCCCCTCCCGAGGGGAGAAGTGGCCCACGAGCAGTACTTC. Translated, it gives CASSPLPRGEVAHEQYF.

The V call is TRBV4-3, the J call TRBJ2-1, with a possible D match to TRBD2 (5 bases). CDR1 and CDR2 (germline): LGHNA, YSLEER. Between the trimmed V and J ends, which lost 0 bases and 2 bases, there was a span of 8 bases. The CDR3 runs to 15 residues. The CDR3: CASSQETGTYNEQFF. The CDR3 DNA sequence: TGCGCCAGCAGCCAAGAAACGGGAACCTACAATGAGCAGTTCTTC.

Only a few counts were recorded for this clone. The genes are TRBV29-1 and TRBJ2-3; 10 bases are shared with TRBD2. The CDR3 covers 14 residues. The trim removed 5 bases at V and 4 bases at J, leaving 6 bases unmatched. Germline CDR1 is SQVTM and CDR2 is ANQGSEA. CDR3 residues: CSVRAGGPADTQYF. In DNA form, the CDR3 reads TGCAGCGTTCGAGCGGGAGGGCCAGCAGATACGCAGTATTTT.

The chain carries TRBV13 and TRBJ1-2, with 8 bases matching TRBD1. This CDR3 region has 13 residues. CDR1 and CDR2 from the germline V gene are PRHDT and FYEKMQ (reference sequence). V lost 5 bases, J lost 10 bases, and 9 bases stayed unmatched. In nucleotides, the CDR3 is TGTGCCAGCAGCGCGGACAGGGCGAGTAACTACACCTTC. It yields the protein CASSADRASNYTF.

The V call is TRBV7-2, the J call TRBJ1-5; D may be TRBD1 (5 bases). From germline, CDR1 is SGHTA and CDR2 FQGNSA. The V gene lost 5 bases and the J gene lost 4 bases, with 15 bases spanning the gap. This CDR3 region has 15 residues. Written as DNA, the CDR3 is TGTGCCAGCAGCCTCAGTGTGGGGGGTAATCAGCCCCAGCATTTT. Its translation is CASSLSVGGNQPQHF.